This TCR beta chain derives from a study of glioma-infiltrating T cells. This clonotype showed up just a few times. Its antigen is undetermined. The CDR3 runs to 18 residues. V lost 4 bases to trimming and J lost 1 base, with 21 bases between them. Looked up from germline, CDR1 is MDHEN and CDR2 is SYDVKM. Study-wide results and caveats: Non-neoplastic patients had below-expected tissue-blood divergence, while all gliomas exceeded expectation. Only very few CDR3 sequences appeared in both tissue and blood.

Amplification of TCR alpha and beta CDR3 regions from RNA used iRepertoire nested multiplex PCR. One-step reverse transcription and amplification started from approximately 100-400 ng of tissue mRNA or PBMC total RNA. Each CDR3 protein gets one entry after TCRdb re-called the multiplex PCR reads with MiXCR. The sample has about 130,000 distinct CDR3 sequences; 24% are singletons. The V and J genes are TRBV28 and TRBJ2-3, with a tentative D call TRBD1 (6 bases). Sequences were obtained from glioma tissue, nonneoplastic brain tissue, or PBMCs (not recorded which). This clonotype was sampled from a human donor with low-grade glioma or glioblastoma, undergoing nonglioma brain surgery, or in good health (not recorded which). The CDR3 DNA reads as TGTGCCAGCAGTTCAGCCTTTCTACAGGGCTGGGGCACAGATACGCAGTATTTT. Its translation is CASSSAFLQGWGTDTQYF.